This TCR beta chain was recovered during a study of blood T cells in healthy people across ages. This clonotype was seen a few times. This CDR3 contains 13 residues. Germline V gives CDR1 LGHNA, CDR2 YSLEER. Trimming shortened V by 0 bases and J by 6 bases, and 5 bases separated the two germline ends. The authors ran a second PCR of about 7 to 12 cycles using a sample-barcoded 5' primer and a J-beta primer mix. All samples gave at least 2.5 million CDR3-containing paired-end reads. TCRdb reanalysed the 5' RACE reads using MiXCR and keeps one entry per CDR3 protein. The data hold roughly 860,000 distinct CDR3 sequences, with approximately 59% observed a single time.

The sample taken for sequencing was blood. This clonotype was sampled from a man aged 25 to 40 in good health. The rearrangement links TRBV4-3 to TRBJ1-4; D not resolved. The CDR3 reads CASSQDRDEKLFF. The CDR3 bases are TGCGCCAGCAGCCAAGATCGGGATGAAAAACTGTTTTTT.